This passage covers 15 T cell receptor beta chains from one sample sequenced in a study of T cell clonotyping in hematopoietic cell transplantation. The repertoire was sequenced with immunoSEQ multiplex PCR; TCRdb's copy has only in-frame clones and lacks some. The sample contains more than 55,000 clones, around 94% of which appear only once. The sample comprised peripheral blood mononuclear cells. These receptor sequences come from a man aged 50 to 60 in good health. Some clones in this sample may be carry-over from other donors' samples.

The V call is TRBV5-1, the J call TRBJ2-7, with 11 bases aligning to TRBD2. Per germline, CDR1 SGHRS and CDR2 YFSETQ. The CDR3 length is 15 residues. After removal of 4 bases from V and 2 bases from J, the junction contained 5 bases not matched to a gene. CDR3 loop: CASSSGTSGTYEQYF. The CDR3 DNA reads TGCGCCAGCAGCAGTGGGACTAGCGGTACCTACGAGCAGTACTTC. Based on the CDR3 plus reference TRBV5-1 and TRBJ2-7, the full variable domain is KAGVTQTPRYLIKTRGQQVTLSCSPISGHRSVSWYQQTPGQGLQFLFEYFSETQRNKGNFPGRFSGRQFSNSRSEMNVSTLELGDSALYLCASSSGTSGTYEQYFGPGTRLTVT.

DNA of the CDR3: TGTGCCAGCAGTCCAATCGGGTACGAGCAGTACTTC. Translated: CASSPIGYEQYF. The gene calls are TRBV27 and TRBJ2-7; the D is unclear. Germline V lookup: CDR1 MNHEY, CDR2 SMNVEV (reference sequence). The germline V and J ends were trimmed by 5 bases and 4 bases, with 9 bases remaining between them. The CDR3 is 12 residues long.

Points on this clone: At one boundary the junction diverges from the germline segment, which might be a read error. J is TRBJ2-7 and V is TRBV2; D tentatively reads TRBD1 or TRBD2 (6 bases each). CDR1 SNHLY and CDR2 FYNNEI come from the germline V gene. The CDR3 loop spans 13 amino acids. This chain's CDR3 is CASSEAVGGGLHF. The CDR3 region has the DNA TGTGCCAGCAGTGAAGCTGTAGGGGGAGGCCTTCACTTC.

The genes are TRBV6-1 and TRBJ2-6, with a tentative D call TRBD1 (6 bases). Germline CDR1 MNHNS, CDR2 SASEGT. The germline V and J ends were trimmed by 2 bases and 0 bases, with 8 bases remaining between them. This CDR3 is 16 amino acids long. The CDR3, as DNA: TGTGCCAGCAGTGAATTCAGGGGCTCTGGGGCCAACGTCCTGACTTTC. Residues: CASSEFRGSGANVLTF.

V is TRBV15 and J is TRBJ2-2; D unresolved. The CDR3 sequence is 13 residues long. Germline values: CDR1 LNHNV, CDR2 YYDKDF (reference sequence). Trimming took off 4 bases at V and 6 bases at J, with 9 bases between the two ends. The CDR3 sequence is CATSKGRSGELFF. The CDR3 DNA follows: TGTGCCACCAGCAAAGGCAGATCCGGGGAGCTGTTTTTT.

The CDR3: CASSPKWGQGGEDTQYF. The CDR3, as DNA: TGTGCCAGCAGCCCAAAGTGGGGACAGGGAGGGGAAGATACGCAGTATTTT. The chain employs TRBV9 and TRBJ2-3; 9 bases agree with TRBD1. Trimming took 4 bases from V and 5 from J; bases not matched to a gene: 14. From germline, CDR1 is SGDLS and CDR2 YYNGEE. The CDR3 has 17 residues.

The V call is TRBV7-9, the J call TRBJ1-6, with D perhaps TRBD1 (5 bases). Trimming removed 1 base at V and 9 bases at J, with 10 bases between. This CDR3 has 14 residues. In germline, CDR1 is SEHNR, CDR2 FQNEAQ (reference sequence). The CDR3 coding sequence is TGTGCCAGCAGCTTAGAGACAGCCTCTTCACCCCTCCACTTT. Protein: CASSLETASSPLHF. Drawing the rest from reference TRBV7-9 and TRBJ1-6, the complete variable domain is DTGVSQNPRHKITKRGQNVTFRCDPISEHNRLYWYRQTLGQGPEFLTYFQNEAQLEKSRLLSDRFSAERPKGSFSTLEIQRTEQGDSAMYLCASSLETASSPLHFGNGTRLTVT.

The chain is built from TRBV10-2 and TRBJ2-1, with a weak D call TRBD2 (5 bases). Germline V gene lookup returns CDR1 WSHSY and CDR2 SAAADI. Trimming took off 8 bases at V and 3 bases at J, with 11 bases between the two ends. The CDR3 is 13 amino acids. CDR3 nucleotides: TGCGCCAGCTTCTCTGGGAGCTACAATGAGCAGTTCTTC. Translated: CASFSGSYNEQFF.

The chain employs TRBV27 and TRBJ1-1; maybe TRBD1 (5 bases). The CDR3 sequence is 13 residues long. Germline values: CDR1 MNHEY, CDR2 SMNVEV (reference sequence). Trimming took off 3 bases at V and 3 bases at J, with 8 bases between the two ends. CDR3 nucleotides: TGTGCCAGCAGTTTTCTAGGGGACACTGAAGCTTTCTTT. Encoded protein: CASSFLGDTEAFF.

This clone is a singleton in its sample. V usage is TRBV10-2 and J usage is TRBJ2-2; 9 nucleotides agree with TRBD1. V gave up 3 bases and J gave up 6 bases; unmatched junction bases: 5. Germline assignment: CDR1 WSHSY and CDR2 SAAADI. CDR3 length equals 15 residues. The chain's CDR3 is CASSERGTGSGELFF. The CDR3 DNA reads TGCGCCAGCAGTGAAAGAGGGACAGGGTCCGGGGAGCTGTTTTTT.

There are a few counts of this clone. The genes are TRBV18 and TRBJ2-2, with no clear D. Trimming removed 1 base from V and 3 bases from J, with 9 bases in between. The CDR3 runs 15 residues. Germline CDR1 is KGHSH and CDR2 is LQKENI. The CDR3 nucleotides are TGTGCCAGCTCACCACGTAGAGGTGACACCGGGGAGCTGTTTTTT. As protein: CASSPRRGDTGELFF. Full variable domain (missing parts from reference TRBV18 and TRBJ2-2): NAGVMQNPRHLVRRRGQEARLRCSPMKGHSHVYWYRQLPEEGLKFMVYLQKENIIDESGMPKERFSAEFPKEGPSILRIQQVVRGDSAAYFCASSPRRGDTGELFFGEGSRLTVL.

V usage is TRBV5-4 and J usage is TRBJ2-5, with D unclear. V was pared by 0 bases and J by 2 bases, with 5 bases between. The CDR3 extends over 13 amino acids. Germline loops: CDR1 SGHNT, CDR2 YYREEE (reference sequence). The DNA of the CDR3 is TGTGCCAGCAGCTTGGAAAGACAAGAGACCCAGTACTTC. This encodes CASSLERQETQYF.

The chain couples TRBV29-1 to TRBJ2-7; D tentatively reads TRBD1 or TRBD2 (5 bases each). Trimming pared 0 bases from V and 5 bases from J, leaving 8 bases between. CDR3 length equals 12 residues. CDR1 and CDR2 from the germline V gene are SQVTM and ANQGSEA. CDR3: CSVEETGHEQYF. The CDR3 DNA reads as TGCAGCGTTGAAGAAACGGGACACGAGCAGTACTTC.

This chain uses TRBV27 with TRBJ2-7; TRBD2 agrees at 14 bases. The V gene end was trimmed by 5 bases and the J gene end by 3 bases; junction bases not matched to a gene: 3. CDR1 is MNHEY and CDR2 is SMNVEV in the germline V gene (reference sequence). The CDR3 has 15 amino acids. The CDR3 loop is CASSEGLAGVYEQYF. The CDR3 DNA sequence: TGTGCCAGCAGTGAGGGACTAGCGGGAGTCTACGAGCAGTACTTC.

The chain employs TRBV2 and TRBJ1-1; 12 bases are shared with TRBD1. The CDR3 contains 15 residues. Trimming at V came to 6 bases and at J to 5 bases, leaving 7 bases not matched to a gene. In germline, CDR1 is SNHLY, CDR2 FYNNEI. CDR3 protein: CASRGTGGLWTEAFF. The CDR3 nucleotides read TGTGCCAGCAGGGGGACAGGGGGCCTTTGGACTGAAGCTTTCTTT.